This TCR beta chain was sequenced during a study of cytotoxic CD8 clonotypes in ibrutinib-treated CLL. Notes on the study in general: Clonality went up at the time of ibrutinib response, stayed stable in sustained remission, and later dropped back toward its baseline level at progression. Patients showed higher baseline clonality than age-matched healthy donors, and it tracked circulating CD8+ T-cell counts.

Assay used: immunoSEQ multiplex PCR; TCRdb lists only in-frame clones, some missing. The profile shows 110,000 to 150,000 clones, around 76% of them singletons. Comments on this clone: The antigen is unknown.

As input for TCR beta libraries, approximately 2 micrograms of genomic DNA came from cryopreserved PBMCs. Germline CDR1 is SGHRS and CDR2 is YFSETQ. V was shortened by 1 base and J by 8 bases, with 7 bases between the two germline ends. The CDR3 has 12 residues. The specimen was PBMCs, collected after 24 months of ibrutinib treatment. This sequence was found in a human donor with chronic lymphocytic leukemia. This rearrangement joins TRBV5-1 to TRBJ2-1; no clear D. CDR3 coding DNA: TGCGCCAGCAGCTTGACGACGGATGAGCAGTTCTTC. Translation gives CASSLTTDEQFF.